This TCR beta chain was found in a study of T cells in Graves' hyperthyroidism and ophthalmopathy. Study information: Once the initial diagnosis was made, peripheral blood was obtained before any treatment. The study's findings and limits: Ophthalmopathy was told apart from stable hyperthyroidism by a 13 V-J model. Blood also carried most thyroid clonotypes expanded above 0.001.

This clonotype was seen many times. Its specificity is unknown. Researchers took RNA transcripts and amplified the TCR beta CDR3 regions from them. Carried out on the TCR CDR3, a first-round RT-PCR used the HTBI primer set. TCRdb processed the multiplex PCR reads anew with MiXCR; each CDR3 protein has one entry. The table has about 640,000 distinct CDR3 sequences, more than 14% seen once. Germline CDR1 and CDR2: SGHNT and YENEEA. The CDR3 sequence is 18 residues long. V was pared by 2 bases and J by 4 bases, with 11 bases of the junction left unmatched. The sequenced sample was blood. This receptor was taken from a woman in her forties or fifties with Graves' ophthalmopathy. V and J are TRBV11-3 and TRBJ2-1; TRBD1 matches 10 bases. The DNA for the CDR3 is TGTGCCAGCAGCTTAAATTCTGTCGGGACAGGGGTATACAATGAGCAGTTCTTC. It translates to CASSLNSVGTGVYNEQFF.